The TCR beta chain under discussion was sequenced for a study of blood T cells in healthy people across ages. This clonotype was picked up a small number of times. Alongside a J-beta primer mix, a sample-barcoded 5' primer served in a second PCR lasting 7 to 11 cycles. TCRdb fed the 5' RACE reads into MiXCR, producing one record per CDR3 protein. The table records roughly 700,000 distinct CDR3 sequences, about half of them present only once. Losses at the gene ends were 6 bases for V and 4 bases for J; bases not matched to a gene: 10. Germline CDR1 and CDR2: SQVTM and ANQGSEA. CDR3 length: 15 amino acids.

The V and J genes are TRBV29-1 and TRBJ2-1; 9 bases align to TRBD1. The clonotype originates from a woman in her fifties or sixties in good health. Specimen: blood. CDR3 amino acids: CSVVKGTGQYNEQFF. Here the CDR3 DNA reads TGCAGCGTCGTGAAGGGGACAGGGCAATACAATGAGCAGTTCTTC.